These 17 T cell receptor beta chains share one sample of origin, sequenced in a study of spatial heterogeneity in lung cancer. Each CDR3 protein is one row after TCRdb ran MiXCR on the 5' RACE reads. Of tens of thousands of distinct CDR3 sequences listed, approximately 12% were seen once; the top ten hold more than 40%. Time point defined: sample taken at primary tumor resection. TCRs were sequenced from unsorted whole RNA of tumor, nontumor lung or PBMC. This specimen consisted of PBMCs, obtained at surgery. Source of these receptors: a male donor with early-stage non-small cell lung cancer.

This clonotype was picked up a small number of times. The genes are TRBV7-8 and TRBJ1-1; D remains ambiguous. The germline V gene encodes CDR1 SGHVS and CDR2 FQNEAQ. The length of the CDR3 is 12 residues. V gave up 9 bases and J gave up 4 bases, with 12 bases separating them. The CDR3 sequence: CASGGVGTEAFF. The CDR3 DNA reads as TGTGCCAGTGGAGGCGTTGGCACTGAAGCTTTCTTT.

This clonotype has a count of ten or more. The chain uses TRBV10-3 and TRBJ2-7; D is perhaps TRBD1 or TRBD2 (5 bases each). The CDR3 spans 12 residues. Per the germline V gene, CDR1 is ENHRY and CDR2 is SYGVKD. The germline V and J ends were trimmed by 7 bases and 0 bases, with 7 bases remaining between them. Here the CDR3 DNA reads TGTGCCATCAAAGGGACCTCCTACGAGCAGTACTTC. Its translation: CAIKGTSYEQYF.

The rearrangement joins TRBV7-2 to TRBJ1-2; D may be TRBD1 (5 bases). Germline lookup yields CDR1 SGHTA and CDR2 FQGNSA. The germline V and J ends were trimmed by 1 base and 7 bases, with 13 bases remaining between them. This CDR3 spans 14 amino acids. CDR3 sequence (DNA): TGTGCCAGCAGCTTAGGCGGGACCGACGGTGGCTACACCTTC. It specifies CASSLGGTDGGYTF.

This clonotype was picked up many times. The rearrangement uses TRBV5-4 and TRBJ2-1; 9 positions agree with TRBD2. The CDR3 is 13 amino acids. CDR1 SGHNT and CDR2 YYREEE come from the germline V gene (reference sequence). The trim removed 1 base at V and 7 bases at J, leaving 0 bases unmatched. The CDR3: CASSLTSGNEQFF. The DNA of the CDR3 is TGTGCCAGCAGCTTGACTAGCGGGAATGAGCAGTTCTTC.

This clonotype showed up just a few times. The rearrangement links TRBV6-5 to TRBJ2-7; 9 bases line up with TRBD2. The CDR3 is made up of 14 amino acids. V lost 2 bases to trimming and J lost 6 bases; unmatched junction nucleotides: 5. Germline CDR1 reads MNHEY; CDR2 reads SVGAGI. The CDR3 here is CASSYGLAGSEQYF. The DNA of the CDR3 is TGTGCCAGCAGTTACGGGCTAGCGGGATCCGAGCAGTACTTC.

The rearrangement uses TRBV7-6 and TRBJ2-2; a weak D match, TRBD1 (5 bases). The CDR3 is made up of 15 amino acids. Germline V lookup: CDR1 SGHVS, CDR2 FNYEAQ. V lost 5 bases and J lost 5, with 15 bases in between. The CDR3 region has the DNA TGTGCCAGCAGCGCGCGCACAGGAGCAACCGGGGAGCTGTTTTTT. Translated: CASSARTGATGELFF.

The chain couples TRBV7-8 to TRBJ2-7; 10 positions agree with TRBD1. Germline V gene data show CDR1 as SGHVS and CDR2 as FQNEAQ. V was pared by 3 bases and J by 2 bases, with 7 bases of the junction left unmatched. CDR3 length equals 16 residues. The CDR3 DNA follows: TGTGCCAGCAGCTTTTCGATTGGGACAGGGGCCTACGAGCAGTACTTC. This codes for CASSFSIGTGAYEQYF.

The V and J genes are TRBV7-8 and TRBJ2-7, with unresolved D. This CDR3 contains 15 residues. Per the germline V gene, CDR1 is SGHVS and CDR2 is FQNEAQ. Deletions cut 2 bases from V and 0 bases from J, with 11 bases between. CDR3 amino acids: CASSLLAVSSYEQYF. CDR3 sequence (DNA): TGTGCCAGCAGCTTATTGGCAGTTAGCTCCTACGAGCAGTACTTC.

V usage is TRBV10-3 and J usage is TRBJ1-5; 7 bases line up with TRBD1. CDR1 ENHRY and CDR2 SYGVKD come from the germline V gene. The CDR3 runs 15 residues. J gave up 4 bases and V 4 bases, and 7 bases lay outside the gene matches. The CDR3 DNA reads TGTGCCATCAGTGTGGGGACAGAGGGGAATCAGCCCCAGCATTTT. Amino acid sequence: CAISVGTEGNQPQHF.

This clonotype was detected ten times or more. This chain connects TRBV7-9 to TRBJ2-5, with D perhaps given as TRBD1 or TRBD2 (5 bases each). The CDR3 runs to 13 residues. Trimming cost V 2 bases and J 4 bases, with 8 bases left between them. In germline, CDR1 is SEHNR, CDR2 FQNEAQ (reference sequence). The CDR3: CASSLSGLETQYF. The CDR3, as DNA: TGTGCCAGCAGCTTATCGGGGCTAGAGACCCAGTACTTC.

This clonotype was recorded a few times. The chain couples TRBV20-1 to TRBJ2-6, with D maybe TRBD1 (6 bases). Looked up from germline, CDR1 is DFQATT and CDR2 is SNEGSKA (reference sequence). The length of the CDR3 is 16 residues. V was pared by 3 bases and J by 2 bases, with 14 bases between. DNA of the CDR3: TGCAGTGCTAGTTTGAGGGGGATCCCTGGGGCCAACGTCCTGACTTTC. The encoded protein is CSASLRGIPGANVLTF.

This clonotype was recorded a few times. CDR3 in DNA: TGTGCCAGCAGCTTAGAGGGACAGGTGAACACTGAAGCTTTCTTT. The encoded protein is CASSLEGQVNTEAFF. The rearrangement links TRBV7-2 to TRBJ1-1, with 8 bases aligning to TRBD1. There are 15 residues in the CDR3. The germline gives CDR1 SGHTA, CDR2 FQGNSA. J was trimmed by 0 bases and V by 1 base; bases with no gene match: 1.

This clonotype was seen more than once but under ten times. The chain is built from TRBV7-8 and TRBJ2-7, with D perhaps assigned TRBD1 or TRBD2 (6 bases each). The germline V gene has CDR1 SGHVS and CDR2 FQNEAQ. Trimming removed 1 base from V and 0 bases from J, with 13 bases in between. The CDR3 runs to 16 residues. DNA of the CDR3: TGTGCCAGCAGCTTAGGGGGGGACACAATCTCCTACGAGCAGTACTTC. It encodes CASSLGGDTISYEQYF. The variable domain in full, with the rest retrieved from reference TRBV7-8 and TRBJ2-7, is GAGVSQSPRYKVAKRGQDVALRCDPISGHVSLFWYQQALGQGPEFLTYFQNEAQLDKSGLPSDRFFAERPEGSVSTLKIQRTQQEDSAVYLCASSLGGDTISYEQYFGPGTRLTVT.

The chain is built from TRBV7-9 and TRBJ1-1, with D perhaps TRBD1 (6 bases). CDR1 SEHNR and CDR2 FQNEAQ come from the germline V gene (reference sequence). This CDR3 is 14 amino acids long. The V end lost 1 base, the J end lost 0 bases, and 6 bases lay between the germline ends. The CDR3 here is CASSLGGLNTEAFF. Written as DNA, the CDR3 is TGTGCCAGCAGCTTAGGGGGGCTGAACACTGAAGCTTTCTTT.

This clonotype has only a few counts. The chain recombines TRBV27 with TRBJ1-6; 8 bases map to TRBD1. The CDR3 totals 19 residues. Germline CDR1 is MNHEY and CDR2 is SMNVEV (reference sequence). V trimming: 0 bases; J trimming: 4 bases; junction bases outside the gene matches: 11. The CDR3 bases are TGTGCCAGCAGTTTATCTTTCCTCAGGGGGCGCGTGTATAATTCACCCCTCCACTTT. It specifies CASSLSFLRGRVYNSPLHF.

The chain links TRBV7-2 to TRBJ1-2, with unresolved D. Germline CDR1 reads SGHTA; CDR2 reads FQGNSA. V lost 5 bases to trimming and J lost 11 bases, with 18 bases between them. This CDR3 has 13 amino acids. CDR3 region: CASSAGPTKGYTF. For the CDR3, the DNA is TGTGCCAGCAGCGCGGGCCCCACAAAAGGGTACACCTTC.

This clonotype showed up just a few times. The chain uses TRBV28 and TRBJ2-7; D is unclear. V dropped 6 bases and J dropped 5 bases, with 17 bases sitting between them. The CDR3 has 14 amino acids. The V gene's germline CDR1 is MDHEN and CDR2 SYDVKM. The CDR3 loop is CASSSFTFAHEQYF. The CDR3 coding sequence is TGTGCCAGCAGCTCCTTCACGTTCGCACACGAGCAGTACTTC. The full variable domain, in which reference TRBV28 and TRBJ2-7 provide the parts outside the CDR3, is DVKVTQSSRYLVKRTGEKVFLECVQDMDHENMFWYRQDPGLGLRLIYFSYDVKMKEKGDIPEGYSVSREKKERFSLILESASTNQTSMYLCASSSFTFAHEQYFGPGTRLTVT.